This T cell receptor beta chain stems from a study of blood T cell repertoires in COVID-19. For the study at large: From the United States, Italy and Spain came samples of acute and convalescent COVID-19. The analysed material was cDNA or gDNA that came from T cells, B-cell-depleted T cells, or PBMCs.

Original data processing: The authors estimated nucleated cell counts from reference gene primer amplification. Profiled with immunoSEQ multiplex PCR; TCRdb holds only in-frame clones, not every one. The DNA gave D and trimming, while V, J and clone size come from that table. The data hold around 140,000 clones, with roughly 88% observed a single time. The CDR3 runs to 15 residues. Germline V lookup: CDR1 SGHVS, CDR2 FQNEAQ. Trimming took 5 bases from V and 8 from J; bases not matched to a gene: 7. This receptor was taken from a man aged 55 to 70 with active or convalescent COVID-19. The V and J genes are TRBV7-8 and TRBJ2-1, with 12 bases aligning to TRBD2. Source material: peripheral blood. The DNA for the CDR3 is TGTGCCAGCAGCCCCGGACTAGCGGGATTCGATGAGCAGTTCTTC. It translates to CASSPGLAGFDEQFF.